The 10 T cell receptor beta chains in this list originate from one sample, sequenced in a study of T cell responses to AZD1222 COVID-19 vaccine. TCRdb's table, derived via immunoSEQ multiplex PCR, lists solely in-frame clones and lacks some. Of roughly 190,000 clones in the sample, 85% to 95% were seen once. The material was peripheral blood, obtained on day 0 of AZD1222 vaccination. These receptors were obtained from an adult in good health.

V is TRBV10-3 and J is TRBJ2-7; possible D gene TRBD1, 6 bases. The CDR3 is made up of 12 amino acids. The germline CDR1 and CDR2 sequences are ENHRY and SYGVKD. The V and J ends lost 5 bases and 3 bases respectively, with 8 bases between them. CDR3 in DNA: TGTGCCATCAGTCTGGACAGCTACGAGCAGTACTTC. Translated, it gives CAISLDSYEQYF.

This chain uses TRBV11-2 with TRBJ1-1; D remains ambiguous. The V gene's germline CDR1 is SGHAT and CDR2 FQNNGV. The CDR3 is 14 residues long. V gave up 1 base and J gave up 7 bases, with 13 bases separating them. CDR3 sequence: CASSLVLVEGEAFF. The CDR3 DNA follows: TGTGCCAGCAGCTTAGTCCTAGTGGAAGGTGAAGCTTTCTTT.

This clone showed up just once. A junction end diverges from the germline sequence, so it may reflect a read error. This sequence joins TRBV6-1 and TRBJ1-6; D gene unclear. CDR1 MNHNS and CDR2 SASEGT come from the germline V gene. The CDR3 is 15 amino acids. The DNA for the CDR3 is TGTGCCAGCCGTGATCGGCAATCCTATAATTCACCCCTCCACTTT. Translated: CASRDRQSYNSPLHF.

The chain carries TRBV6-2 or TRBV6-3 and TRBJ1-2, with TRBD1 as a possible D gene (5 bases). The V gene lost 4 bases and the J gene lost 1 base, with 7 bases spanning the gap. The CDR3 spans 13 residues. Germline V gene data show CDR1 as MNHEY and CDR2 as SVGEGT. The CDR3, as DNA: TGTGCCAGCAGTTTTGGACATAACTATGGCTACACCTTC. This sequence encodes CASSFGHNYGYTF.

The chain has TRBV19 and TRBJ1-1; 10 bases align to TRBD1. CDR1 is LNHDA, CDR2 SQIVND, per germline (reference sequence). This CDR3 is built from 15 residues. V was pared by 3 bases and J by 0 bases, with 1 base of the junction left unmatched. The CDR3 coding sequence is TGTGCCAGTAGTATGGGGACAGGGGTGAACACTGAAGCTTTCTTT. As protein: CASSMGTGVNTEAFF.

The chain carries TRBV5-1 and TRBJ1-1, with 8 bases aligning to TRBD1. Germline V CDR1 and CDR2: SGHRS, YFSETQ. V gave up 4 bases and J gave up 3 bases; unmatched junction bases: 5. The CDR3 sequence is 14 residues long. The CDR3 DNA is TGCGCCAGCAGCCCGCGACAGGGGTACACTGAAGCTTTCTTT. It specifies CASSPRQGYTEAFF.

A single count supports this clone. The V and J genes are TRBV2 and TRBJ1-5; unclear D gene. V was shortened by 3 bases and J by 4 bases, with 13 bases between the two germline ends. This CDR3 is 15 amino acids long. CDR1 and CDR2 from the germline V gene are SNHLY and FYNNEI. The CDR3 DNA follows: TGTGCCAGCAGTGATTCGGGCCTGAATAATCAGCCCCAGCATTTT. Amino acids: CASSDSGLNNQPQHF.

This chain links TRBV14 with TRBJ1-1; D call uncertain. This CDR3 has 11 residues. V was pared by 4 bases and J by 6 bases, with 6 bases between. Per germline, CDR1 SGHDN and CDR2 FVKESK. CDR3 sequence reads: CASSLGAEAFF. The CDR3 DNA reads as TGTGCCAGCAGCCTGGGCGCTGAAGCTTTCTTT.

The CDR3 DNA reads TGTGCCAGCAGCGGAGGACTAGTTCCTACCAATGAGCAGTTCTTC. This codes for CASSGGLVPTNEQFF. The chain has TRBV7-9 and TRBJ2-1, with 7 bases aligning to TRBD2. The germline V gene encodes CDR1 SEHNR and CDR2 FQNEAQ (reference sequence). The CDR3 loop spans 15 amino acids. V was pared by 5 bases and J by 6 bases, with 10 bases of the junction left unmatched.

This sequence joins TRBV7-6 and TRBJ1-4; 7 nucleotides line up with TRBD1. With V trimmed by 5 bases and J by 5 bases, 8 bases remained unmatched. CDR1 and CDR2 from the germline V gene are SGHVS and FNYEAQ. The CDR3 has 15 residues. The CDR3 DNA follows: TGTGCCAGCAGCCCAAGACGGGACAGAAATGAAAAACTGTTTTTT. It specifies CASSPRRDRNEKLFF. Full variable domain (outside the CDR3, taken from reference TRBV7-6 and TRBJ1-4): GAGVSQSPRYKVTKRGQDVALRCDPISGHVSLYWYRQALGQGPEFLTYFNYEAQQDKSGLPNDRFSAERPEGSISTLTIQRTEQRDSAMYRCASSPRRDRNEKLFFGSGTQLSVL.